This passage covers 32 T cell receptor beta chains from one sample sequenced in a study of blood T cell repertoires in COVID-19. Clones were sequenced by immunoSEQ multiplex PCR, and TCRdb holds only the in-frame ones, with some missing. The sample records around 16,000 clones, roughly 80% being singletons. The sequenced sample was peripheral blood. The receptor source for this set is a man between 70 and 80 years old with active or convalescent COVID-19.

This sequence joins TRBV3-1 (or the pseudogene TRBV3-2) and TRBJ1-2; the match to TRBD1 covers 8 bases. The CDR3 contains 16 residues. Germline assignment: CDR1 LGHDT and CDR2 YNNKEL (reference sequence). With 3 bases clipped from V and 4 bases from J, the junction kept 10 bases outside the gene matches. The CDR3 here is CASSQGTGRLGYGYTF. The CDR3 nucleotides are TGTGCCAGCAGCCAGGGGACAGGCCGCCTGGGCTATGGCTACACCTTC.

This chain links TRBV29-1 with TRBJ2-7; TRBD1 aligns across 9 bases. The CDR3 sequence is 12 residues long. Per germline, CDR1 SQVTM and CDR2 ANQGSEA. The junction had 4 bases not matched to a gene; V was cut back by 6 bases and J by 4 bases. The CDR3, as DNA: TGCAGCGTGGGTGACAGGGGGTACGAGCAGTACTTC. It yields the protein CSVGDRGYEQYF.

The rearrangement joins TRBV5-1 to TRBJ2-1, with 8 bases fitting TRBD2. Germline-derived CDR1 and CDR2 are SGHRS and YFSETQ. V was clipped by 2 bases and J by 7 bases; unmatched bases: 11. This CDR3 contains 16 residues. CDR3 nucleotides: TGCGCCAGCAGCTTTCTGGGACTAGACGTTTCAAATGAGCAGTTCTTC. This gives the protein CASSFLGLDVSNEQFF.

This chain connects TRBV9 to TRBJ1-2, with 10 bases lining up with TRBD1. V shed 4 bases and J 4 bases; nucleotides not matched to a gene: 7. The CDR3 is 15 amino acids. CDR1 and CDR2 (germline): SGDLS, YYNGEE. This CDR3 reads CASSPRQGATYGYTF. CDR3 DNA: TGTGCCAGCAGCCCCCGACAGGGGGCTACCTATGGCTACACCTTC.

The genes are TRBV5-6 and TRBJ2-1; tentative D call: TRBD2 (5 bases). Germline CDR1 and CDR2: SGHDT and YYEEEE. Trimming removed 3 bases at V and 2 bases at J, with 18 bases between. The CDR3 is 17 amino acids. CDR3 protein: CASSSLSSAGAYNEQFF. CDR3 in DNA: TGTGCCAGCAGCTCCCTGAGTTCGGCCGGGGCCTACAATGAGCAGTTCTTC.

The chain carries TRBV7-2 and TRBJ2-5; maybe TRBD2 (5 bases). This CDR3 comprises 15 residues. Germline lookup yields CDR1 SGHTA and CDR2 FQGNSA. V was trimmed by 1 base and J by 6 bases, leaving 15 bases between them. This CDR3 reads CASSLDVLWEKTQYF. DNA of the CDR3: TGTGCCAGCAGCTTAGATGTATTGTGGGAGAAGACCCAGTACTTC.

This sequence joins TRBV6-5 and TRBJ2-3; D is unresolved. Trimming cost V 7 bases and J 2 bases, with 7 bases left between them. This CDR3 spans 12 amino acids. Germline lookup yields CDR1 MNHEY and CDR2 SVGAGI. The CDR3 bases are TGTGCCAGCACACAGTACACAGATACGCAGTATTTT. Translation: CASTQYTDTQYF.

The CDR3 here is CSVVGGGSTDTQYF. CDR3 sequence (DNA): TGCAGCGTTGTAGGGGGGGGAAGCACAGATACGCAGTATTTT. J is TRBJ2-3 and V is TRBV29-1, with TRBD2 as a possible D gene (7 bases). Germline V lookup: CDR1 SQVTM, CDR2 ANQGSEA. V was shortened by 4 bases and J by 0 bases, with 11 bases between the two germline ends. The CDR3 has 14 amino acids.

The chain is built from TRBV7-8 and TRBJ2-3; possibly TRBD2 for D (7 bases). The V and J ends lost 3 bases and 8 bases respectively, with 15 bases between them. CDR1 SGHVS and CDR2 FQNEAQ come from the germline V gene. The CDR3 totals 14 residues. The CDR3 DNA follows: TGTGCCAGCAGCTTTGGGCAGGGGAGGGGTACGCAGTATTTT. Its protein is CASSFGQGRGTQYF.

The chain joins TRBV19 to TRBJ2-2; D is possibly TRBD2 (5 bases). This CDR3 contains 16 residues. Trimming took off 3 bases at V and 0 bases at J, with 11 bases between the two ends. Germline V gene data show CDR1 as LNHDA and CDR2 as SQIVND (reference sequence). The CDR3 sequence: CASSITGKANTGELFF. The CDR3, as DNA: TGTGCCAGTAGTATTACCGGGAAGGCGAACACCGGGGAGCTGTTTTTT.

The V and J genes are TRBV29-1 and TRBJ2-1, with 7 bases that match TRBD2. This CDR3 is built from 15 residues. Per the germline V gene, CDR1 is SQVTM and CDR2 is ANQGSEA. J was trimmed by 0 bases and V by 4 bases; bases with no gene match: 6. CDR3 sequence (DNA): TGCAGCGTTGGACTAGCCCGTATCTCCTACAATGAGCAGTTCTTC. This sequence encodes CSVGLARISYNEQFF.

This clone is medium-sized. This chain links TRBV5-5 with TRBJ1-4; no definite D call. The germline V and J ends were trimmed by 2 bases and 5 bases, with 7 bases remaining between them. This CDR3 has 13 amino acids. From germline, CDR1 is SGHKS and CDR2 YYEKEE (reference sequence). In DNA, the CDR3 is TGTGCCAGCAGCTTAGACTTGAATGAAAAACTGTTTTTT. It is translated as CASSLDLNEKLFF.

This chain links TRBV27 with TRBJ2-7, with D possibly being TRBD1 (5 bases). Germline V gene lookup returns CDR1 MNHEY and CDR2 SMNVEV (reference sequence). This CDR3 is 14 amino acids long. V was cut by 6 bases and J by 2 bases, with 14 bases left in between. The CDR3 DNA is TGTGCCAGCAGCCCCTCGTTGGGGCCCTACGAGCAGTACTTC. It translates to CASSPSLGPYEQYF.

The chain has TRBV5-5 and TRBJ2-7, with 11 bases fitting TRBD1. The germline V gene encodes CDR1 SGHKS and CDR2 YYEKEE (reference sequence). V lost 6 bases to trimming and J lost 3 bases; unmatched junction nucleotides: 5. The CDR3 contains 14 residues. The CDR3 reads CASTRDRGGYEQYF. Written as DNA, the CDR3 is TGTGCCAGCACCCGGGACAGGGGGGGCTACGAGCAGTACTTC.

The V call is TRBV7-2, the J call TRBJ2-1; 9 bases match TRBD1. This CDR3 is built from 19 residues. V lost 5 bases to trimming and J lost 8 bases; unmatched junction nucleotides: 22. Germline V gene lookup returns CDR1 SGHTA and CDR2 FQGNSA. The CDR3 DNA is TGTGCCAGCAGCCCCTCGGACAGGGGAGCGGCGGGGGAACTTTATGAGCAGTTCTTC. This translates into CASSPSDRGAAGELYEQFF.

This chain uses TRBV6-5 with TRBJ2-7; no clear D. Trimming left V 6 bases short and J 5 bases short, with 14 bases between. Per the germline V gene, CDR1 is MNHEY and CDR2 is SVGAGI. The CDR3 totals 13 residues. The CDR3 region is CASRYHTENEQYF. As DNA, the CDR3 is TGTGCCAGCAGATATCATACAGAGAACGAGCAGTACTTC.

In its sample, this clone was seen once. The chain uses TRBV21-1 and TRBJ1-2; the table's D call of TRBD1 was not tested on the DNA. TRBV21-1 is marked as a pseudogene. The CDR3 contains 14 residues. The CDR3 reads CASSCRTANYGYTF. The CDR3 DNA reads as TGTGCCAGCAGCTGCCGGACAGCTAACTATGGCTACACCTTC.

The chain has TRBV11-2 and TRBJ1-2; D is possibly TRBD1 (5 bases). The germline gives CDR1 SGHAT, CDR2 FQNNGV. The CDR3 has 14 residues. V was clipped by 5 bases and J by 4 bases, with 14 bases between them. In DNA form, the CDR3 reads TGTGCCAGCAGCCCAGACAGTTCCTCCTATGGCTACACCTTC. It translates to CASSPDSSSYGYTF.

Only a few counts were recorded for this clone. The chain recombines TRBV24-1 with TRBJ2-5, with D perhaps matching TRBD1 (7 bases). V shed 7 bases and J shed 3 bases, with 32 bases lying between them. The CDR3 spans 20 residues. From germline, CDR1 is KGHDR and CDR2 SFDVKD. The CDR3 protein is CATSGTGQSKDTGSKETQYF. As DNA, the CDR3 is TGTGCCACCAGCGGAACGGGACAGAGTAAAGATACCGGGAGCAAAGAGACCCAGTACTTC.

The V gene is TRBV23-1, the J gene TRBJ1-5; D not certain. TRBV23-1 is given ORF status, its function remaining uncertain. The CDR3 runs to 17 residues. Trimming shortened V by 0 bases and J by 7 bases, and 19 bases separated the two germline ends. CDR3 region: CASSQSFFCGRAQPQHF. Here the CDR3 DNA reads TGCGCCAGCAGTCAATCATTTTTTTGTGGGAGGGCGCAGCCCCAGCATTTT.

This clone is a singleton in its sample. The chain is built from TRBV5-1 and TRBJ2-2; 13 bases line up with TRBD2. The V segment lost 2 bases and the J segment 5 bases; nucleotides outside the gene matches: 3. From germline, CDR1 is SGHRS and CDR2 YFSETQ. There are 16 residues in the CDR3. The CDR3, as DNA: TGCGCCAGCAGCTTTGGACTAGCGGGGGAAACCGGGGAGCTGTTTTTT. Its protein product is CASSFGLAGETGELFF.

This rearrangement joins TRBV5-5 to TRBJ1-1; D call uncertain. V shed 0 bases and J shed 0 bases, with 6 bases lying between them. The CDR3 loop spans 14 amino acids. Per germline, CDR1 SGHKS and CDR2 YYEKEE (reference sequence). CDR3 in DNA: TGTGCCAGCAGCTTGGCTACCATGAACACTGAAGCTTTCTTT. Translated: CASSLATMNTEAFF. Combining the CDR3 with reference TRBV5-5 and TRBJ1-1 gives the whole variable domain DAGVTQSPTHLIKTRGQQVTLRCSPISGHKSVSWYQQVLGQGPQFIFQYYEKEERGRGNFPDRFSARQFPNYSSELNVNALLLGDSALYLCASSLATMNTEAFFGQGTRLTVV.

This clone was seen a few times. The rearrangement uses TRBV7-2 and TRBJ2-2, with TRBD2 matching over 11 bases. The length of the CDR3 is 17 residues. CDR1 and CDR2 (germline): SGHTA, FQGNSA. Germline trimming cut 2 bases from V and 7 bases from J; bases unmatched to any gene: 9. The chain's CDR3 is CASSLRLAGGLGGELFF. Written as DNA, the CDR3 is TGTGCCAGCAGCTTAAGGCTAGCGGGGGGTCTGGGCGGGGAGCTGTTTTTT.

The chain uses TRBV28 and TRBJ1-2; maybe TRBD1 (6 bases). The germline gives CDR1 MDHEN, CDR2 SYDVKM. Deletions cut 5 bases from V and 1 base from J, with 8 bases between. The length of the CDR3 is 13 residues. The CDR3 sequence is CASSPDSNYGYTF. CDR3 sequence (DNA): TGTGCCAGCAGTCCGGACAGTAACTATGGCTACACCTTC.

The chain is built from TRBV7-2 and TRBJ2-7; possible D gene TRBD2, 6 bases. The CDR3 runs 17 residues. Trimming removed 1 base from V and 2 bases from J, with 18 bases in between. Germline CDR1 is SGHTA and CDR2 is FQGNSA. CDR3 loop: CASSLVLGRTVTYEQYF. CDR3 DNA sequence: TGTGCCAGCAGCTTAGTCTTGGGGAGGACCGTTACCTACGAGCAGTACTTC.

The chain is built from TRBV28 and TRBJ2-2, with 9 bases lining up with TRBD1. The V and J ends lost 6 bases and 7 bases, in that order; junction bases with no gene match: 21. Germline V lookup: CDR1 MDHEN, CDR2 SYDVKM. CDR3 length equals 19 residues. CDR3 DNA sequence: TGTGCCAGCAGAATCCGCCCCTACGGTGGGACAGGGTCTATCGGGGAGCTGTTTTTT. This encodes CASRIRPYGGTGSIGELFF. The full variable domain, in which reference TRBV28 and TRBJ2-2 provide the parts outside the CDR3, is DVKVTQSSRYLVKRTGEKVFLECVQDMDHENMFWYRQDPGLGLRLIYFSYDVKMKEKGDIPEGYSVSREKKERFSLILESASTNQTSMYLCASRIRPYGGTGSIGELFFGEGSRLTVL.

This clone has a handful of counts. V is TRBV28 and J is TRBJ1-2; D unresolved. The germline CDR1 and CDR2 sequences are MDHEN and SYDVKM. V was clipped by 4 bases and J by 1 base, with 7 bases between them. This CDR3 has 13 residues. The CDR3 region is CASSSPGNYGYTF. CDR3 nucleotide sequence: TGTGCCAGCAGTTCCCCGGGTAACTATGGCTACACCTTC.

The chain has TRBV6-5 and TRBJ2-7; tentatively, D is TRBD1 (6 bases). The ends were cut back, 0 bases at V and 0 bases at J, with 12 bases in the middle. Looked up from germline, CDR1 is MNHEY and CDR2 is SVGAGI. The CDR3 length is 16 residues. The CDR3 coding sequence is TGTGCCAGCAGTTACTCGGGGGCCTCTACCTCCTACGAGCAGTACTTC. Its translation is CASSYSGASTSYEQYF.

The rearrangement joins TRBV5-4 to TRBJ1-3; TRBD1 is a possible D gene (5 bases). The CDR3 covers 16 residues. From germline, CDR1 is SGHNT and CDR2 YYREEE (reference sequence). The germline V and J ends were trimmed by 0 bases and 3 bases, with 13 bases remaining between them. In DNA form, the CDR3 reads TGTGCCAGCAGCTTGGGGAGACAGAACCATGGAAACACCATATATTTT. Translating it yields CASSLGRQNHGNTIYF.

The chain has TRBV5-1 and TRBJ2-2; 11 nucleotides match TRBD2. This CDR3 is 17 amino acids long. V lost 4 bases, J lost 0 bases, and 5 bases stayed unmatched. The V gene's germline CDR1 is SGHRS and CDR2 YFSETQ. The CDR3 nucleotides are TGCGCCAGCAGCCCGGGACTAGCGGCCGCGAACACCGGGGAGCTGTTTTTT. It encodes CASSPGLAAANTGELFF.

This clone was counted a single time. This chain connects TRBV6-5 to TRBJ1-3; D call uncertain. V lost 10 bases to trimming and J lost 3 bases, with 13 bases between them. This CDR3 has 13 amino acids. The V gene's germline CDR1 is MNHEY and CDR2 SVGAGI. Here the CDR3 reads CAIYERYGNTIYF. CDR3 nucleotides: TGTGCCATCTACGAGAGATATGGAAACACCATATATTTT.

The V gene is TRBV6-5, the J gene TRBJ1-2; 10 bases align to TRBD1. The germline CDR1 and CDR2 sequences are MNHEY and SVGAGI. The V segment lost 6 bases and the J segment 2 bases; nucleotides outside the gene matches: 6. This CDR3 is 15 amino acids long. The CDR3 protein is CASRRPGQGNYGYTF. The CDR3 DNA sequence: TGTGCCAGCAGGCGGCCGGGACAGGGGAACTATGGCTACACCTTC.